This T cell receptor (beta chain) stems from a study of neurological immune-mediated disorders. This clonotype was counted ten times or more. The CDR3 is 13 amino acids. Trimming cost V 0 bases and J 6 bases; bases outside gene matches: 3. In germline, CDR1 is SGDLS, CDR2 YYNGEE. TCRdb analysed the 5' RACE reads with MiXCR anew, one entry per CDR3 protein. Found here are about 50,000 distinct CDR3 sequences, around 3.4% of them singletons; the top ten hold under 6%. The chain uses TRBV9 and TRBJ2-7; 7 bases map to TRBD2. Sequencing used PBMCs. The sequence was collected from a man aged 40-55 years with multiple sclerosis. CDR3: CASSVGGGGEQYF. CDR3 sequence (DNA): TGTGCCAGCAGCGTAGGGGGGGGAGGCGAGCAGTACTTC.